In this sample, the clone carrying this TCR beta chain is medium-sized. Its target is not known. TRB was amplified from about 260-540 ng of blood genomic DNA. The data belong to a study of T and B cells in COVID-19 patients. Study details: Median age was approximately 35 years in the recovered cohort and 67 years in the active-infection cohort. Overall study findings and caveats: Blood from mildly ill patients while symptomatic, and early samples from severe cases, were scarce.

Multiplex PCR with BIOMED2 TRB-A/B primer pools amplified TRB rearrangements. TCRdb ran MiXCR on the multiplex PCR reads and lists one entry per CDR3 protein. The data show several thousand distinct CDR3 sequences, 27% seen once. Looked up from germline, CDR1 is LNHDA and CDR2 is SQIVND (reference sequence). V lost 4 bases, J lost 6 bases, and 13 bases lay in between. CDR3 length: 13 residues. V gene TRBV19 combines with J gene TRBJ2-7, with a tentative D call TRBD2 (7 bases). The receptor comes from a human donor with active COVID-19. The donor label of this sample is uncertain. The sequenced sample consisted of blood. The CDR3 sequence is CASSTGGPGEQYF. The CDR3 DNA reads TGTGCCAGTAGTACCGGGGGGCCCGGCGAGCAGTACTTC.